A selection of T cell receptor beta chains follows, all from one sample in a study of T cell responses to AZD1222 COVID-19 vaccine. Profiling relied on immunoSEQ multiplex PCR, and the TCRdb table lists in-frame clones only, not all of them. This table holds 150,000 to 200,000 clones, 90% to 95% found once. Sequenced here: peripheral blood, sampled 28 days after the second AZD1222 dose. The source of these receptors is an adult who received the AZD1222 COVID-19 vaccine. Each CDR3 is given with its conserved first and last residue. D genes are given only for firm matches. Part of the rows lack a size; the others show once, few, many or a class for expanded clones.

cdr3_aa cdr3_nt j_call v_call clone_size d_call
CASSPDRGIETQYF TGTGCCAGTAGTCCCGACAGGGGAATCGAGACCCAGTACTTC TRBJ2-5 TRBV19 . TRBD1
CASNPRDTNTDTQYF TGTGCCAGCAATCCCCGGGACACAAACACAGATACGCAGTATTTT TRBJ2-3 TRBV28 . .
CASIPFRAGYNEQFF TGTGCCAGCATTCCCTTTAGAGCGGGGTACAATGAGCAGTTCTTC TRBJ2-1 TRBV28 . TRBD2
CASSLGVHRSFF TGTGCCAGCAGCTTAGGAGTGCATAGGTCTTTCTTT TRBJ1-1 TRBV7-2 . .
CASSLHGAEAFF TGTGCCAGCAGTTTACACGGCGCTGAAGCTTTCTTT TRBJ1-1 TRBV12-3/TRBV12-4 . .
CASSQDAEQSYEKLFF TGCGCCAGCAGCCAAGATGCGGAACAGTCATACGAAAAACTGTTTTTT TRBJ1-4 TRBV4-1 . .
CASSSRGEGTGELFF TGTGCCAGTAGCTCGAGGGGGGAGGGGACCGGGGAGCTGTTTTTT TRBJ2-2 TRBV19 . .
CASSIPQGGAGSTEAFF TGTGCCAGTAGTATACCCCAAGGAGGGGCTGGCAGCACTGAAGCTTTCTTT TRBJ1-1 TRBV19 . .
CASSLGTGGYYEQYF TGCGCCAGCAGCCTGGGCACAGGGGGTTACTACGAGCAGTACTTC TRBJ2-7 TRBV5-1 . TRBD1
CASSIGTEKLFF TGTGCCAGTAGTATAGGTACTGAAAAACTGTTTTTT TRBJ1-4 TRBV19 . .
CATSREGQANYGYTF TGTGCCACCAGCAGGGAAGGACAGGCTAACTATGGCTACACCTTC TRBJ1-2 TRBV15 once TRBD1
CASSFQSASGGYEQYF TGTGCCAGCAGCTTTCAGTCCGCTAGCGGGGGATACGAGCAGTACTTC TRBJ2-7 TRBV11-2 . TRBD2
CASSQDDSSANYGYTF TGCGCCAGCAGCCAAGATGACTCATCAGCTAACTATGGCTACACCTTC TRBJ1-2 TRBV4-3 once .
CASSLSHNANYGYTF TGTGCCAGCAGTTTATCGCACAACGCTAACTATGGCTACACCTTC TRBJ1-2 TRBV27 . .
CASSLPQGEKLFF TGTGCCAGCAGCTTGCCCCAGGGGGAAAAACTGTTTTTT TRBJ1-4 TRBV5-5 . .
CASSLRGQQNQPQHF TGTGCCAGCAGTTTACGTGGGCAGCAGAATCAGCCCCAGCATTTT TRBJ1-5 TRBV6-5 once .
CASSVSTGGSPNYGYTF TGTGCCAGCAGCGTTTCGACAGGGGGCTCACCTAACTATGGCTACACCTTC TRBJ1-2 TRBV9 once TRBD1
CASSRDSPSDQPQHF TGTGCCAGTAGTCGGGACAGTCCCTCCGATCAGCCCCAGCATTTT TRBJ1-5 TRBV19 . TRBD1
CASSPSGSSYNEQFF TGTGCCAGCAGCCCTAGCGGGAGCTCCTACAATGAGCAGTTCTTC TRBJ2-1 TRBV5-5 . TRBD2
CASSRDGLARETQYF TGTGCCAGCAGCCGAGACGGACTAGCCCGAGAGACCCAGTACTTC TRBJ2-5 TRBV4-2 once TRBD2
CASSVGQGAQETQYF TGTGCCAGCAGCGTAGGTCAGGGGGCCCAAGAGACCCAGTACTTC TRBJ2-5 TRBV9 . TRBD1
CASSARQSSPPLHF TGCGCCAGCAGCGCCAGGCAGTCATCTCCCCCCCTCCACTTT TRBJ1-6 TRBV5-1 . .
CASSYSEGLADYEQYF TGTGCCAGCAGTTACTCGGAAGGGCTAGCAGATTACGAGCAGTACTTC TRBJ2-7 TRBV6-5 . .
CASSGGSRAFF TGTGCCAGCAGTGGAGGGTCAAGAGCTTTCTTT TRBJ1-1 TRBV25-1 . .
CASSGTGGHISGNTIYF TGTGCCAGCAGCGGGACAGGGGGCCATATCTCTGGAAACACCATATATTTT TRBJ1-3 TRBV7-9 . TRBD1
CASSLVVMGRDTEAFF TGTGCCAGCAGCTTAGTGGTTATGGGCAGGGACACTGAAGCTTTCTTT TRBJ1-1 TRBV11-3 . .
CASSLEGSLAGPRNTGELFF TGTGCCAGCAGCCTAGAAGGGTCGCTAGCGGGTCCTCGGAACACCGGGGAGCTGTTTTTT TRBJ2-2 TRBV21-1 . .
CASSFTVGTDEQFF TGTGCCAGCAGTTTCACCGTCGGGACCGATGAGCAGTTCTTC TRBJ2-1 TRBV27 . .
CASSTGGITEAFF TGTGCCAGCAGCACAGGGGGGATCACTGAAGCTTTCTTT TRBJ1-1 TRBV5-6 . TRBD1
CASGAGHSTPNSPLHF TGTGCCAGCGGTGCGGGACACTCAACCCCCAATTCACCCCTCCACTTT TRBJ1-6 TRBV2 . .
CASSLGQGSFDGYTF TGCGCCAGCAGCTTGGGACAGGGGAGTTTTGATGGCTACACCTTC TRBJ1-2 TRBV5-1 once TRBD1
CATRTSGETGELFF TGTGCCACCCGGACTAGCGGAGAAACCGGGGAGCTGTTTTTT TRBJ2-2 TRBV24-1 . TRBD2
CASSLKESNEKLFF TGTGCCAGCAGTTTAAAGGAAAGCAATGAAAAACTGTTTTTT TRBJ1-4 TRBV28 . .
CATRAGGGDTEAFF TGTGCCACCAGGGCGGGCGGAGGGGACACTGAAGCTTTCTTT TRBJ1-1 TRBV24-1 . .
CASRKQGATVAPLHF TGTGCCAGCAGAAAACAGGGGGCCACCGTGGCACCCCTCCACTTT TRBJ1-6 TRBV6-5 . TRBD1
CASSREGIGQPQHF TGCGCCAGCAGCCGCGAAGGGATTGGTCAGCCCCAGCATTTT TRBJ1-5 TRBV4-1 few .